The 20 T cell receptor beta chains given below trace back to one sample, sequenced in a study of blood T cell repertoires in COVID-19. Profiled with immunoSEQ multiplex PCR; TCRdb holds only in-frame clones, not every one. The table records tens of thousands of clones, roughly 88% of them present only once. Material for sequencing was peripheral blood. These receptors came from a man between 60 and 75 years old with acute or convalescent COVID-19.

This clone was detected a few times. The J gene is TRBJ2-7, the V gene TRBV19, with 7 bases aligning to TRBD1. Germline V gives CDR1 LNHDA, CDR2 SQIVND (reference sequence). The CDR3 runs 13 residues. V was pared by 2 bases and J by 6 bases, with 4 bases of the junction left unmatched. CDR3 region: CASSITGTVEQYF. CDR3 nucleotides: TGTGCCAGTAGTATAACAGGGACAGTCGAGCAGTACTTC.

This clone showed up just a few times. The rearrangement links TRBV29-1 to TRBJ1-2; TRBD1 matches at 8 bases. CDR3 size: 11 residues. CDR1 SQVTM and CDR2 ANQGSEA come from the germline V gene. V gave up 6 bases and J gave up 8 bases; unmatched junction bases: 5. The CDR3 loop reads CSVQGARGYTF. The CDR3 DNA sequence: TGCAGCGTGCAGGGGGCGCGGGGCTACACCTTC.

This chain joins TRBV9 and TRBJ2-3, with TRBD1 matching 9 bases. The CDR3 loop spans 18 amino acids. V shed 0 bases and J 4 bases; nucleotides not matched to a gene: 12. Germline CDR1 SGDLS, CDR2 YYNGEE. The CDR3 region has the DNA TGTGCCAGCAGCGTAGGAACATCGACAGGGGGATACTCAGATACGCAGTATTTT. Protein: CASSVGTSTGGYSDTQYF.

The chain is built from TRBV5-6 and TRBJ1-1; no firm D call. Trimming shortened V by 4 bases and J by 2 bases, and 9 bases separated the two germline ends. This CDR3 is 13 amino acids long. The germline V gene has CDR1 SGHDT and CDR2 YYEEEE. CDR3 coding DNA: TGTGCCAGCAGCATCACGGTTAACACTGAAGCTTTCTTT. It yields the protein CASSITVNTEAFF.

The chain's CDR3 is CASSLDRGEQYF. Here the CDR3 DNA reads TGTGCCAGCAGCTTGGACAGGGGCGAGCAGTACTTC. The chain recombines TRBV7-3 with TRBJ2-7; 9 bases match TRBD1. J was trimmed by 6 bases and V by 3 bases; bases with no gene match: 0. Germline-derived CDR1 and CDR2 are SGHTA and FQGTGA. This CDR3 spans 12 amino acids.

CDR3 sequence (DNA): TGCGCCAGCAGCCAAGCCCAGGGCCGTTACGAGCAGTACTTC. Protein sequence: CASSQAQGRYEQYF. The rearrangement joins TRBV4-3 to TRBJ2-7; D might be TRBD1 (5 bases). Germline V lookup: CDR1 LGHNA, CDR2 YSLEER. The CDR3 consists of 14 residues. V was pared by 1 base and J by 4 bases, with 11 bases between.

CDR3 nucleotide sequence: TGTGCCTGCCTCCTGTCGCGGCTTGGAAACACCATATATTTT. This encodes CACLLSRLGNTIYF. The chain has TRBV30 and TRBJ1-3; D not resolved. CDR3 length: 14 amino acids. Trimming shortened V by 6 bases and J by 3 bases, and 15 bases separated the two germline ends. The germline CDR1 and CDR2 sequences are GTSNPN and SVGIG (reference sequence).

This clone was recorded a few times. J is TRBJ2-2 and V is TRBV7-3, with D unresolved. V lost 5 bases and J 2 bases, leaving 9 bases between the germline ends. The germline CDR1 and CDR2 sequences are SGHTA and FQGTGA. The CDR3 extends over 14 amino acids. The CDR3 nucleotides are TGTGCCAGCAGCAAGAAAACAAACACCGGGGAGCTGTTTTTT. Its protein is CASSKKTNTGELFF.

CDR3 sequence: CASKRGGYNEQFF. CDR3 DNA: TGTGCCAGCAAGCGGGGGGGTTACAATGAGCAGTTCTTC. V gene TRBV27 combines with J gene TRBJ2-1, with 10 nucleotides matching TRBD2. The CDR3 consists of 13 residues. The V gene's germline CDR1 is MNHEY and CDR2 SMNVEV (reference sequence). V lost 7 bases to trimming and J lost 4 bases; unmatched junction nucleotides: 1.

The rearrangement joins TRBV3-1 (or the pseudogene TRBV3-2) to TRBJ1-5, with D unresolved. The CDR3 runs 13 residues. Germline V lookup: CDR1 LGHDT, CDR2 YNNKEL (reference sequence). V lost 1 base and J lost 6, with 7 bases in between. The CDR3 region is CASSQGRAQPQHF. The CDR3 DNA is TGTGCCAGCAGCCAAGGGAGGGCTCAGCCCCAGCATTTT.

The rearrangement uses TRBV7-6 and TRBJ2-7; TRBD1 aligns across 10 bases. J was trimmed by 6 bases and V by 3 bases; bases with no gene match: 8. The CDR3 length is 15 residues. CDR1 and CDR2 (germline): SGHVS, FNYEAQ. CDR3: CASSFGTGAALEQYF. The CDR3 nucleotides read TGTGCCAGCAGCTTTGGGACAGGGGCGGCTCTCGAGCAGTACTTC.

This clone was seen a few times. The CDR3 sequence is CASSLAIVGADGYTF. The CDR3 bases are TGTGCCAGCAGCTTAGCAATTGTGGGGGCGGATGGCTACACCTTC. The chain couples TRBV7-2 to TRBJ1-2, with D perhaps matching TRBD1 (6 bases). The V gene lost 0 bases and the J gene lost 6 bases, with 14 bases spanning the gap. Germline lookup yields CDR1 SGHTA and CDR2 FQGNSA. This CDR3 region has 15 residues.

The chain combines TRBV27 with TRBJ1-3; TRBD1 agrees at 9 bases. This CDR3 has 15 amino acids. Unmatched junction bases numbered 7, after V lost 6 bases and J lost 4 bases. Germline assignment: CDR1 MNHEY and CDR2 SMNVEV (reference sequence). CDR3 DNA: TGTGCCAGCAGCAAACAGGGGGCAGAGGGAAACACCATATATTTT. Its translation is CASSKQGAEGNTIYF.

The chain is built from TRBV11-2 and TRBJ2-2; D is ambiguous. The ends were cut back, 5 bases at V and 4 bases at J, with 14 bases in the middle. Germline lookup yields CDR1 SGHAT and CDR2 FQNNGV. The CDR3 extends over 15 amino acids. CDR3 bases: TGTGCCAGCAGCAAACTTCAACTTTCCACCGGGGAGCTGTTTTTT. It yields the protein CASSKLQLSTGELFF.

The rearrangement uses TRBV7-2 and TRBJ1-6; 7 bases match TRBD1. Unmatched junction bases numbered 10, after V lost 5 bases and J lost 6 bases. CDR1 is SGHTA, CDR2 FQGNSA, per germline. The CDR3 runs to 16 residues. CDR3 amino acids: CASSRHRGGGNSPLHF. The CDR3 DNA sequence: TGTGCCAGCAGCCGCCACAGGGGCGGTGGTAATTCACCCCTCCACTTT.

The V gene is TRBV11-2, the J gene TRBJ1-5; 7 positions agree with TRBD1. Germline values: CDR1 SGHAT, CDR2 FQNNGV. CDR3 length: 13 residues. Trimming removed 5 bases from V and 6 bases from J; junction bases left unmatched: 4. DNA of the CDR3: TGTGCCAGCAGCCCCACAGGGGTTCAGCCCCAGCATTTT. It encodes CASSPTGVQPQHF.

The chain joins TRBV12-3 or TRBV12-4 to TRBJ2-1; tentative D call: TRBD1 (5 bases). CDR3 length equals 13 residues. Trimming stripped 5 bases from V and 4 bases from J, with 9 bases between. The CDR3 loop reads CASSVQEYNEQFF. In nucleotides, the CDR3 is TGTGCCAGCAGTGTACAGGAGTACAATGAGCAGTTCTTC.

The V and J genes are TRBV24-1 and TRBJ1-2, with no clear D. Trimming pared 2 bases from V and 7 bases from J, leaving 10 bases between. There are 13 residues in the CDR3. From germline, CDR1 is KGHDR and CDR2 SFDVKD. This chain's CDR3 is CATSDSDGLGYTF. In nucleotides, the CDR3 is TGTGCCACCAGTGATTCGGACGGACTTGGCTACACCTTC.

The rearrangement links TRBV9 to TRBJ1-5; tentatively, D is TRBD1 (5 bases). V shed 0 bases and J shed 1 base, with 8 bases lying between them. Germline lookup yields CDR1 SGDLS and CDR2 YYNGEE. The CDR3 loop spans 15 amino acids. As DNA, the CDR3 is TGTGCCAGCAGCGTAGATGGGGGGAGCAATCAGCCCCAGCATTTT. Protein product: CASSVDGGSNQPQHF.

There are a few counts of this clone. V and J are TRBV28 and TRBJ1-1; D is perhaps TRBD1 (5 bases). The CDR3 is 14 residues long. The V gene lost 4 bases and the J gene lost 1 base, with 10 bases spanning the gap. Germline V gives CDR1 MDHEN, CDR2 SYDVKM. This CDR3 is CASSSGSPNTEAFF. CDR3 sequence (DNA): TGTGCCAGCAGTTCAGGGTCGCCGAACACTGAAGCTTTCTTT.